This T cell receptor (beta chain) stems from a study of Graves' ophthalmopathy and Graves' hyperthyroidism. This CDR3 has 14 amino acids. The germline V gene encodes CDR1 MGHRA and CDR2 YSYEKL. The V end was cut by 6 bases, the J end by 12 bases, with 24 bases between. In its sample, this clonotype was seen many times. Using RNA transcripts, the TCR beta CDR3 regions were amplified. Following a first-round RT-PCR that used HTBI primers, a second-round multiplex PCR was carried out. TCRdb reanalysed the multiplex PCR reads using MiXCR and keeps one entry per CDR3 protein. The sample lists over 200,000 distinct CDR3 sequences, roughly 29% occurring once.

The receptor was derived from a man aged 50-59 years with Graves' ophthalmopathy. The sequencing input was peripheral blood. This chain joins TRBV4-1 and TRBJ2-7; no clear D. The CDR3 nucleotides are TGCGCCAGCAGTTCTTTAGAAGGGTGGGATCGAGTGTACTTC. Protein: CASSSLEGWDRVYF.